Below, 8 T cell receptor beta chains from the same sample are listed, as sequenced in a study of Graves' ophthalmopathy and Graves' hyperthyroidism. RNA transcripts were the source from which TCR beta CDR3 regions were amplified. HTBI primers were employed in first-round RT-PCR, then a second-round multiplex PCR followed. TCRdb re-called the multiplex PCR reads through MiXCR, storing one row per CDR3 protein. The sample contains roughly 160,000 distinct CDR3 sequences, roughly 36% of which appear only once. The sequenced material came from peripheral blood. The receptors here all came from a man aged 25-45 years with Graves' ophthalmopathy.

Many counts were recorded for this clonotype. The chain is built from TRBV24-1 and TRBJ2-2; tentatively, D is TRBD1 (6 bases). Trimming stripped 8 bases from V and 1 base from J, with 10 bases between. There are 14 residues in the CDR3. Per the germline V gene, CDR1 is KGHDR and CDR2 is SFDVKD. The chain's CDR3 is CATTPTGNTGELFF. The DNA for the CDR3 is TGTGCCACCACCCCGACAGGGAACACCGGGGAGCTGTTTTTT.

This clonotype was counted ten times or more. The rearrangement joins TRBV6-2 or TRBV6-3 to TRBJ2-7; 12 positions match TRBD2. V dropped 4 bases and J dropped 3; count of bases not matched to a gene: 4. CDR1 MNHEY and CDR2 SVGEGT come from the germline V gene. This CDR3 comprises 15 residues. CDR3 coding DNA: TGTGCCAGCAGTTCGGGACTAGCGGGCTACTACGAGCAGTACTTC. As protein: CASSSGLAGYYEQYF.

This clonotype was picked up many times. As DNA, the CDR3 is TGTGCCACCAAGAGACAGGGAAACACCGGGGAGCTGTTTTTT. Translated, it gives CATKRQGNTGELFF. V and J are TRBV6-2 or TRBV6-3 and TRBJ2-2, with 7 bases that match TRBD1. There are 14 residues in the CDR3. V trimming: 10 bases; J trimming: 2 bases; junction bases outside the gene matches: 7. The germline gives CDR1 MNHEY, CDR2 SVGEGT.

This clonotype was seen ten or more times. J is TRBJ2-5 and V is TRBV5-6; D is ambiguous. The germline V gene has CDR1 SGHDT and CDR2 YYEEEE. The length of the CDR3 is 13 residues. Trimming left V 6 bases short and J 5 bases short, with 14 bases between. The CDR3 sequence is CASTHYLLETQYF. CDR3 in DNA: TGTGCCAGCACCCACTACCTACTGGAGACCCAGTACTTC.

This clonotype was recorded many times. The chain links TRBV5-1 to TRBJ1-1; D ambiguous. Germline V gene lookup returns CDR1 SGHRS and CDR2 YFSETQ. Deletions cut 3 bases from V and 2 bases from J, with 14 bases between. There are 15 residues in the CDR3. CDR3 sequence: CASSWGPRINTEAFF. The DNA of the CDR3 is TGCGCCAGCAGCTGGGGTCCCCGAATCAACACTGAAGCTTTCTTT.

This clonotype has ten or more counts. This rearrangement joins TRBV11-1 to TRBJ2-6; TRBD1 matches 12 bases. This CDR3 is 18 amino acids long. V was clipped by 5 bases and J by 2 bases; unmatched bases: 7. Germline V lookup: CDR1 SGHAT, CDR2 FQDESV (reference sequence). In DNA form, the CDR3 reads TGTGCCAGCAGCACGACCGGGACAGGGGGCACTGGGGCCAACGTCCTGACTTTC. Its translation is CASSTTGTGGTGANVLTF.

This clonotype was counted ten times or more. V gene TRBV4-3 combines with J gene TRBJ1-1, with 8 bases matching TRBD1. V lost 4 bases and J lost 4; bases outside the gene matches: 8. This CDR3 is built from 15 residues. CDR1 LGHNA and CDR2 YSLEER come from the germline V gene. The CDR3 sequence is CASSRQGIRFTEAFF. The CDR3 DNA reads as TGCGCCAGCAGCCGACAGGGGATTAGGTTCACTGAAGCTTTCTTT.

The chain carries TRBV7-2 and TRBJ2-7; possibly TRBD2 for D (6 bases). CDR3 length: 15 residues. V was pared by 2 bases and J by 6 bases, with 17 bases between. Germline values: CDR1 SGHTA, CDR2 FQGNSA. Written as DNA, the CDR3 is TGTGCCAGCAGCTTACTACCGGGAGACTTGGGCGAGCAGTACTTC. It is translated as CASSLLPGDLGEQYF.